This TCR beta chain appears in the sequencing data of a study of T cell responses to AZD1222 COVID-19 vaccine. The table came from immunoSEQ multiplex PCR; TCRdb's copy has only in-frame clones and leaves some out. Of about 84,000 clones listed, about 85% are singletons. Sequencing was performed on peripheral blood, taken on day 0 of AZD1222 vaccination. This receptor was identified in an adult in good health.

The CDR3 nucleotides read TGTGCCAGCACCCTAAGCTCAGGGGTTCTGACCGGGGAGCTGTTTTTT. Its protein is CASTLSSGVLTGELFF. The rearrangement uses TRBV7-9 and TRBJ2-2; D perhaps matches TRBD1 (6 bases). V shed 7 bases and J shed 5 bases, with 20 bases lying between them. The CDR3 has 16 amino acids. Germline CDR1 SEHNR, CDR2 FQNEAQ (reference sequence).